This T cell receptor beta chain was recorded in a study of Ad26.COV2.S vaccination and SARS-CoV-2 variants. Treatment denoted: roughly 19 received Ad26.COV2.S at low or high dose, single or two shots; about 5 received placebo; per-sample allocation not given. Material that was analyzed had been drawn on day 63 after the first vaccine or placebo injection. The table came from immunoSEQ multiplex PCR; TCRdb's copy has only in-frame clones and leaves some out. Here the sample spans over 400,000 clones, 80% to 95% being singletons. Per the germline V gene, CDR1 is SGHTA and CDR2 is FQGNSA. This CDR3 has 16 amino acids. The V gene end was trimmed by 5 bases and the J gene end by 2 bases; junction bases not matched to a gene: 9.

The sample consisted of peripheral blood, taken in a trial of Ad26.COV2.S vaccine versus placebo. The source of this sequence is a person between 18 and 59 years old who received the Ad26.COV2.S COVID-19 vaccine or a placebo. The chain employs TRBV7-2 and TRBJ2-7; 10 nucleotides match TRBD2. This CDR3 reads CASSPWTSGDPYEQYF. The CDR3, as DNA: TGTGCCAGCAGCCCTTGGACTAGCGGAGATCCCTACGAGCAGTACTTC.